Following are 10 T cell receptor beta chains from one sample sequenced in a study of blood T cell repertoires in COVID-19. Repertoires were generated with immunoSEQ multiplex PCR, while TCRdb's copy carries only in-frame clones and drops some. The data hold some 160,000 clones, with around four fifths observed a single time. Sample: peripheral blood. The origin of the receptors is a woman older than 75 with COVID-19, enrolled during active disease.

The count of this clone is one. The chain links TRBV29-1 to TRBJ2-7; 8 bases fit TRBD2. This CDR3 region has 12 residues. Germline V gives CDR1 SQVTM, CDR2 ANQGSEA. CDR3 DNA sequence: TGCCCCCGAGGTGGCGGGAGGCCCGAGCAGTACTTC. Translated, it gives CPRGGGRPEQYF.

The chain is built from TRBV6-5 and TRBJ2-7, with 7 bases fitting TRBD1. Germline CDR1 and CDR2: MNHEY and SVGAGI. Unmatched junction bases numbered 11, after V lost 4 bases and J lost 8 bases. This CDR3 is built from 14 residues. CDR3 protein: CASSSLTVGQKQYF. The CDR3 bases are TGTGCCAGCAGTTCCCTCACGGTGGGACAGAAGCAGTACTTC.

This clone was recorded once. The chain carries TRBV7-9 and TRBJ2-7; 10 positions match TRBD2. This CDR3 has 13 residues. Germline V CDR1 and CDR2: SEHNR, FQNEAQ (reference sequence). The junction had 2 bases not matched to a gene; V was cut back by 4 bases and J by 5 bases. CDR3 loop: CASSSSGSDEQYF. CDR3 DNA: TGTGCCAGCAGCTCTAGCGGGAGCGACGAGCAGTACTTC.

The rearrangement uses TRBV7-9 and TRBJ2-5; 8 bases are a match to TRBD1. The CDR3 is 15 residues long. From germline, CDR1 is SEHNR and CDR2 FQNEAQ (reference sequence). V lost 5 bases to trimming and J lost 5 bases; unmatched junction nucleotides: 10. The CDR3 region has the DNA TGTGCCAGCAGCCCCCTCGGACAGGGAGCCGAGACCCAGTACTTC. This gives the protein CASSPLGQGAETQYF.

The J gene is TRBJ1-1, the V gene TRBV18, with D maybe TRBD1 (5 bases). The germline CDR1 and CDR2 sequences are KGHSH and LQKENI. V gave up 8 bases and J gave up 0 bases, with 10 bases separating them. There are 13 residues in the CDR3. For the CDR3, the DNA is TGTGCCAGCCATAGGGGCATGAACACTGAAGCTTTCTTT. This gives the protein CASHRGMNTEAFF. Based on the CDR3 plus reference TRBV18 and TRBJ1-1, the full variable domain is NAGVMQNPRHLVRRRGQEARLRCSPMKGHSHVYWYRQLPEEGLKFMVYLQKENIIDESGMPKERFSAEFPKEGPSILRIQQVVRGDSAAYFCASHRGMNTEAFFGQGTRLTVV.

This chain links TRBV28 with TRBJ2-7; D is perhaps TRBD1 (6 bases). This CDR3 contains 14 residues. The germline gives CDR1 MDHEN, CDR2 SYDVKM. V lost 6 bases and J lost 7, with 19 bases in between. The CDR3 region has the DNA TGTGCCAGCAGCCATCGGGACACCCTACGAGAGCAGTACTTC. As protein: CASSHRDTLREQYF.

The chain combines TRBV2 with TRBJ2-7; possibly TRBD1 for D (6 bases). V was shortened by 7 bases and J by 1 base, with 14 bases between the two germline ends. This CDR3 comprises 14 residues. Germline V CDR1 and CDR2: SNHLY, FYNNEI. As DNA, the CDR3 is TGTGCCAGCATGATGGGGGCCTCATCCTACGAGCAGTACTTC. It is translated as CASMMGASSYEQYF.

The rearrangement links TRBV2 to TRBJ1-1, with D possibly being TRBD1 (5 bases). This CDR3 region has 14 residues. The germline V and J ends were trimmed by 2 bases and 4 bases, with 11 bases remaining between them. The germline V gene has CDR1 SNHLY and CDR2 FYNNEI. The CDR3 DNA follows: TGTGCCAGCAGTGAACAGGGTCAGGGCACTGAAGCTTTCTTT. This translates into CASSEQGQGTEAFF.

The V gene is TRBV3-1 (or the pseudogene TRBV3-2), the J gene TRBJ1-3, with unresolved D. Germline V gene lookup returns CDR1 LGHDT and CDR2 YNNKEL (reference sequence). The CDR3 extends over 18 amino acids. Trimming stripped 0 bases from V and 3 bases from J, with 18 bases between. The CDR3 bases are TGTGCCAGCAGCCAAGATCTTTGGCGGTACGCGGATGGAAACACCATATATTTT. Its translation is CASSQDLWRYADGNTIYF.

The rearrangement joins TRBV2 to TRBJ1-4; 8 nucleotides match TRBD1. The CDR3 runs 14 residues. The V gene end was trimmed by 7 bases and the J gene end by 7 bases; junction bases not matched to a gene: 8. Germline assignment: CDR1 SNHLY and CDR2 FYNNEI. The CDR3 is CASIADRAREKLFF. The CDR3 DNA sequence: TGTGCCAGCATCGCGGACAGGGCCCGTGAAAAACTGTTTTTT.